The sample holds a few counts of the clone carrying this T cell receptor (beta chain). The sample holds other DNA sequences that translate to the same CDR3. The PCR was carried out with 60 Vbeta primers and 13 Jbeta primers. Produced via immunoSEQ multiplex PCR; TCRdb's table is partial and in-frame only. The sample shows under 170,000 clones, 50% to 75% of them seen only once. The data are from a study of cytomegalovirus exposure and HLA in healthy donors. Trimming removed 1 base from V and 0 bases from J, with 7 bases in between. CDR1 SGHTA and CDR2 FQGNSA come from the germline V gene. The CDR3 contains 15 residues.

This receptor was taken from a woman aged 55-69 years in good health and CMV-seropositive. The J gene is TRBJ2-1, the V gene TRBV7-2; no clear D gene. The sequencing sample was made of PBMCs. The CDR3 here is CASSLVGDSYNEQFF. CDR3 coding DNA: TGTGCCAGCAGCTTAGTCGGAGACTCCTACAATGAGCAGTTCTTC.